The T cell receptor (beta chain) described here comes from a study of Ad26.COV2.S vaccination and SARS-CoV-2 variants. CDR3 size: 17 residues. Germline V gives CDR1 MNHNY, CDR2 SVGAGI (reference sequence). V was clipped by 5 bases and J by 6 bases, with 26 bases between them. The treatment: roughly 19 received Ad26.COV2.S at low or high dose, single or two shots; 5 received placebo; per-sample allocation not given. Day 63 after the first vaccine or placebo injection was the time point for sampling. The data were produced by immunoSEQ multiplex PCR, yet TCRdb's version contains in-frame clones alone and is incomplete. The profile shows around 250,000 clones, approximately 89% of them singletons.

This clonotype originated in a person between 18 and 59 years old who received the Ad26.COV2.S COVID-19 vaccine or a placebo. The sample was peripheral blood, taken in a trial of Ad26.COV2.S vaccine versus placebo. V is TRBV6-6 and J is TRBJ2-7; no reliable D call. This chain's CDR3 is CASSPGHLGSSASEQYF. As DNA, the CDR3 is TGTGCCAGCAGTCCGGGCCACCTCGGCTCTTCGGCTAGCGAGCAGTACTTC.